This entry features one T cell receptor beta chain sequence. The CDR3 is 13 amino acids. V was trimmed by 0 bases and J by 5 bases, leaving 7 bases between them. Germline assignment: CDR1 GTSNPN and CDR2 SVGIG (reference sequence). The data were obtained in a study of OX40 agonist ivuxolimab in advanced cancers. Clones were read by immunoSEQ multiplex PCR, and TCRdb kept only the in-frame ones, dropping some. The data contain approximately 73,000 clones, 85% to 90% of them singletons. The sequence was collected from an adult with an advanced solid tumor such as melanoma, head and neck, liver or kidney cancer. The chain has TRBV30 and TRBJ2-2; D not certain. This sample comprised CD4+ or CD8+ T cells sorted from blood, obtained in a trial of the OX40 agonist ivuxolimab. The DNA of the CDR3 is TGTGCCTGGAGTGTAGTAGGTACCGGGGAGCTGTTTTTT. It translates to CAWSVVGTGELFF.